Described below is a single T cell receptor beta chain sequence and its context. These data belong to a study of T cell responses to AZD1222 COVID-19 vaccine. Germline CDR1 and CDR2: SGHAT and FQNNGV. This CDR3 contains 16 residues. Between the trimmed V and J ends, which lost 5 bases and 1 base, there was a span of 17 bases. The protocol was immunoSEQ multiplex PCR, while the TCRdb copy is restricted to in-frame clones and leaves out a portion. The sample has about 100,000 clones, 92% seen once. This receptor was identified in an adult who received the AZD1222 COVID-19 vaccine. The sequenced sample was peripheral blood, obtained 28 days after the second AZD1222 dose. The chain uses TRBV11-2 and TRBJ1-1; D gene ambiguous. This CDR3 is CASSPQFHRGNTEAFF. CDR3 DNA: TGTGCCAGCAGCCCCCAATTCCATAGAGGGAACACTGAAGCTTTCTTT.